This TCR beta chain was identified in a study of tissue T cells after allogeneic stem cell transplantation. By proportion, this clone is medium-sized. Its antigen is undetermined. Gene names and germline match the mouse. This sample's time point: mouse harvest day 14 after allogeneic transplant. Each mouse received 10^7 T-cell-depleted marrow cells plus 10^6 splenic CD5+ T cells by tail vein. Study conclusions and caveats: Within patients, tissue anatomy strongly shaped TCR repertoire composition.

Only in-frame clones appear in the TCRdb table, and some are missing; sequencing was by immunoSEQ multiplex PCR. The repertoire holds 4,400 or so clones, with more than 40% as singletons. This receptor was identified in a female BALB/c mouse given C57BL/6 T cells with graft-versus-host disease after an allogeneic hematopoietic cell transplant. Sequenced sample: lymph node tissue.

The CDR3 bases that were read are TGTGCCAGCTCTCTCTTCTCCTATGAACAGTAC. This sequence encodes CASSLFSYEQY. The complete CDR3 reads CASSLFSYEQYF. The chain recombines TRBV12-2 with TRBJ2-7; D is undetermined. With the read ending 1 residue before the CDR3 end, the germline J gene is used to fill in that end. The CDR3 loop spans 12 amino acids. V dropped 0 bases and J dropped 0 bases, with 2 bases sitting between them. CDR1 and CDR2 from the germline V gene are SGHLS and HYDKME.